This T cell receptor (beta chain) was sequenced in a study of blood T cell repertoires in COVID-19. Study-wide context: Spain, Italy and the United States supplied samples that represented acute and convalescent COVID-19. PBMCs, B-cell-depleted T cells, or T cells were the source of the cDNA or gDNA that made up the material.

The germline V gene encodes CDR1 MGHDK and CDR2 SYGVNS. The CDR3 spans 14 residues. Between the trimmed V and J ends, which lost 2 bases and 0 bases, there was a span of 5 bases. Authors' analysis steps: The authors estimated nucleated cell counts from reference gene primer amplification. Only in-frame clones appear in the TCRdb table, and some are missing; sequencing was by immunoSEQ multiplex PCR. V and J calls plus clone size are reproduced from that table; the DNA served to infer D and trimming. Among some 230,000 clones listed, about 85% were seen once. J is TRBJ2-1 and V is TRBV25-1; D perhaps matches TRBD1 (5 bases). Material: peripheral blood. The receptor was derived from a woman aged 60-70 years who had recovered from COVID-19. The CDR3 loop is CASSEQGSYNEQFF. The CDR3 DNA is TGTGCCAGCAGTGAACAGGGCTCCTACAATGAGCAGTTCTTC.